This T cell receptor (beta chain) stems from a study of tumor-infiltrating lymphocytes in primary liver carcinoma (dated by TCRdb to 2017 to 2019). Regarding the study in general: Between late 2015 and 2016, a few patients in China with histopathologically diagnosed primary liver carcinoma had surgical resection. Hepatocellular carcinoma (four) or combined HCC and intrahepatic cholangiocarcinoma (one) was present in the five patients, who were three men and two women aged 30 to 69 years. Tumors of the five patients were stage T1-T3 N0M0 with maximum diameters of 4.2 to 10 cm. Samples yielded roughly 3.65 to 7.13 million productive TCRbeta reads; read depth did not differ significantly between tissue types. Across five regions of each liver tumor, along with adjacent normal tissue and blood, the study brought together TCRbeta repertoire sequencing, expression microarrays and whole-exome sequencing. TCRbeta repertoire sequencing covered approximately 35 specimens from 5 patients: approximately 25 tumor regions, 5 adjacent noncancerous liver tissues and 5 peripheral blood samples. Technical replicate repertoires showed high reproducibility, with mean shared-clone rates approximately 0.89 and correlation coefficients above 0.95.

TRIzol reagent was used to extract blood RNA from unsorted whole blood, while the DNeasy Blood & Tissue kit provided the germline DNA. At the time of sampling, the patients were treatment-naive and had chronic HBV infection. Before surgery, around 4.2 milliliters of peripheral blood were collected into K2EDTA tubes. Broad study findings and their caveats: Comparison of CD4+ and CD8+ T cell repertoires was precluded by the use of bulk unsorted samples. Repertoire overlap was found to be higher between tumor regions (mean roughly 36%) than between tumor-adjacent (approximately 17%) or tumor-blood (14%) pairs, consistent with antigen-driven expansion. Only 4 or 5 patients were included in the study, and the authors note that the findings should be validated in a larger study. Because sequencing covered only the TCR beta chain and unpaired alpha chains were not captured, true repertoire diversity is likely underestimated. Compared with blood, tumors had a significantly larger share of the repertoire taken up by the top 250 clones (p = 0.039).

Turning to this clonotype: No cognate antigen has been identified for it. Just one base apart from a much larger clone, this may be a read error.

Starting from approximately 500 ng total RNA, TCRbeta-specific cDNA was produced by reverse transcription with a constant-region primer and ProtoScript II reverse transcriptase. The TCRbeta libraries were prepared through three rounds of nested multiplex PCR following a slightly modified ARM-PCR procedure. A final 25-cycle PCR with Deep VentR polymerase added sample barcodes and Illumina adapters. Before sequencing, amplicons of 200-500 bp were gel-purified using a QIAquick gel extraction kit. An Illumina HiSeq 2500 was used to sequence the TCRbeta amplicons with 250-bp paired-end reads. On the authors' methods: Trimmomatic v0.33 was used to quality-trim the reads, and FLASH v1.2.11 was used to merge paired reads so that full CDR3 sequences could be recovered. V, D and J germline segments were assigned to the rearranged TCRbeta sequences by MiGEC v1.2.1b. Clonotype statistics and Shannon-Wiener diversity indices were calculated with VDJtools v1.0.0. Except for diversity analysis, only each sample's 250 most abundant clonotypes were used in subsequent analyses to reduce sampling bias. Through fastp at Q25 and MiXCR, TCRdb rebuilt clones from the public reads, retaining in-frame beta chains. All rows with the same CDR3 protein become a single entry with the most common DNA and genes. TCRdb's processing, not the study's, gives the V and J calls here. The sample table holds around 170,000 distinct CDR3 sequences, of which about 60% were seen once. The ten largest account for 70% to 80% of the sample.

The sequence was obtained from a man aged 35 to 55 with primary liver carcinoma and hepatitis B virus infection. The material sequenced was peripheral blood.

The nucleotide sequence reads TGTGCCAGCAGTTCCGGGACAGGGGGCTCCAAGTCCTACTACGAGAAGTACTTC. Protein translation: CASSSGTGGSKSYYEKYF. The chain employs TRBV11-2 and TRBJ2-7; a stretch of 12 junction bases matches TRBD1. From the cysteine through the phenylalanine, the CDR3 covers 18 amino acids. Solely the CDR3 DNA is kept, with 54 bases framed from the first base. In the germline V gene, CDR1 corresponds to SGHAT and CDR2 to FQNNGV.